The TCR beta chain described here comes from a study of a mutant IDH1 vaccine in newly diagnosed glioma. As for the study in general: Vaccination was launched 4-6 weeks after radiotherapy alone, or with temozolomide cycles.

Points from the study as a whole: Pseudoprogression seemed unrelated to changes in top peripheral T cell clonotypes.

Here immunoSEQ multiplex PCR was the method, and the copy in TCRdb shows in-frame clones only, minus some. The sample yields 77,000 or so clones, approximately 85% seen once. Regarding this clone: The antigen remains unidentified.

The V end was cut by 7 bases, the J end by 6 bases, with 10 bases between. Germline assignment: CDR1 MNHEY and CDR2 SMNVEV (reference sequence). The CDR3 is 11 residues long. Time point of the sample: week 23, last vaccination. Each dose of the vaccine consisted of 300 ug of mutant IDH1 20-mer peptide, with topical imiquimod. The donors had new WHO grade 3 or 4 astrocytomas; these were IDH1-mutant and ATRX-lost. Sequencing was performed on PBMCs, taken from a glioma patient whose treatment included an IDH1 peptide vaccine. The chain carries TRBV27 and TRBJ2-7; D perhaps matches TRBD1 (6 bases). The clonotype comes from a woman between 50 and 59 years old with glioma. The CDR3 loop is CASTRGVEQYF. The CDR3 DNA reads TGTGCCAGCACCAGGGGTGTCGAGCAGTACTTC.